This T cell receptor (beta chain) was observed in a study of PD-L1 blockade in urothelial cancer. Study details: T cells were recovered from blood samples at a median of roughly 150,000.

Time point here: peripheral blood 6 weeks after treatment start. Only in-frame clones appear in the TCRdb table, and some are missing; sequencing was by immunoSEQ multiplex PCR. The data hold tens of thousands of clones, with about 91% observed a single time. This receptor was identified in a woman older than 75 with urothelial cancer. The material was PBMCs, obtained around atezolizumab (anti-PD-L1) treatment.

The CDR3: CASSLRFGARLASADTQYF. DNA of the CDR3: TGTGCCAGCAGCTTGAGGTTTGGTGCCCGATTAGCGAGCGCAGATACGCAGTATTTT. The rearrangement links TRBV11-2 to TRBJ2-3; perhaps TRBD2 as D (5 bases). CDR1 and CDR2 from the germline V gene are SGHAT and FQNNGV. Trimming stripped 3 bases from V and 4 bases from J, with 26 bases between. The CDR3 extends over 19 amino acids.